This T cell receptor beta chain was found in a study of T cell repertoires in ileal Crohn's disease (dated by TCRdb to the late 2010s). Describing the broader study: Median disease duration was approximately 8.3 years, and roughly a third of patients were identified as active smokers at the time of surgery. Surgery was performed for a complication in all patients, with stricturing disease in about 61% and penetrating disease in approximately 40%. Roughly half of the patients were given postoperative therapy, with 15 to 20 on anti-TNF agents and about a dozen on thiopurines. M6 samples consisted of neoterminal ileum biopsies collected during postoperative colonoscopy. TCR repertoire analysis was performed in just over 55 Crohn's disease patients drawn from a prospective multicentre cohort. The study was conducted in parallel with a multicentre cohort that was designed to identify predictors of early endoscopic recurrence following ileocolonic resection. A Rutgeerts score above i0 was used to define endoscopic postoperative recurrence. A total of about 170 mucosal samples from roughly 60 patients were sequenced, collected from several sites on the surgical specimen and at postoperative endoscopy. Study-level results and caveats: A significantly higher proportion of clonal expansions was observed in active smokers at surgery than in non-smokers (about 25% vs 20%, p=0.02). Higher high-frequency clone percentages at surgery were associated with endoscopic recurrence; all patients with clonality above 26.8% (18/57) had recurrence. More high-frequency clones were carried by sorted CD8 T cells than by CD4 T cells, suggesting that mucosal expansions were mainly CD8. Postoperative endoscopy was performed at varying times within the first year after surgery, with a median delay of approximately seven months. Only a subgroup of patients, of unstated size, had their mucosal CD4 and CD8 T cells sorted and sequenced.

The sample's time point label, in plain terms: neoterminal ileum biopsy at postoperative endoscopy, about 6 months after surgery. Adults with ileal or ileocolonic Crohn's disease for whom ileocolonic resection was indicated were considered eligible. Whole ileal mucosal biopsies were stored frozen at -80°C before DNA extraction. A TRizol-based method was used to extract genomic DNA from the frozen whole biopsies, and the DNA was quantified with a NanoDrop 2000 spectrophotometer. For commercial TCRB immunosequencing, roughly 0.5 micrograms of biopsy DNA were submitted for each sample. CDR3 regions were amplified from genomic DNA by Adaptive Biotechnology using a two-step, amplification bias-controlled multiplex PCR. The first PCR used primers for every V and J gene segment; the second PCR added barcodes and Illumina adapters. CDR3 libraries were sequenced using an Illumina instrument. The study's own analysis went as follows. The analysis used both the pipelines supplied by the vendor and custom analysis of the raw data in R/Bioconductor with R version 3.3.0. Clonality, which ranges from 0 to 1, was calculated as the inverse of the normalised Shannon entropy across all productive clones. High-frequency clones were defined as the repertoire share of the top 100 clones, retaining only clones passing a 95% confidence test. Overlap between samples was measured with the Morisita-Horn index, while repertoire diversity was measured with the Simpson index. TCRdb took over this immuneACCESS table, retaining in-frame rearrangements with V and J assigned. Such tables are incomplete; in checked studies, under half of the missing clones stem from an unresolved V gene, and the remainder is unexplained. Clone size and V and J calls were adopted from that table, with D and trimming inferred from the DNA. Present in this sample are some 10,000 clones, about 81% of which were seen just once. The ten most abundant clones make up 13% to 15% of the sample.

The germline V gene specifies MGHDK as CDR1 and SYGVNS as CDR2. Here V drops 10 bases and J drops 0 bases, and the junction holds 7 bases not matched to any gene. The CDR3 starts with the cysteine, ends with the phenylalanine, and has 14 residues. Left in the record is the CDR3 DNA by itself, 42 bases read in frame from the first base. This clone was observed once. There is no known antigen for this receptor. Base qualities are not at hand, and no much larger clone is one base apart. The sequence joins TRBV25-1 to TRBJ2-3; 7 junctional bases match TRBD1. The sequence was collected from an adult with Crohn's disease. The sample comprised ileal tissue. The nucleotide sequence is TGTGCCACTCGACAGGGACCTAGCACAGATACGCAGTATTTT. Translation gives CATRQGPSTDTQYF.